The 17 T cell receptor beta chains reported below all come from one sample, sequenced in a study of response to subunit inactivated influenza vaccine. TCRdb re-analysed the RT-PCR reads in MiXCR, keeping a single row per CDR3 protein. The sample includes about 780,000 distinct CDR3 sequences, around a sixth of them seen just once. Sequencing was performed on PBMCs from blood, taken approximately 5 days after vaccination. These receptors were taken from a man between 50 and 59 years old who received an inactivated influenza vaccine.

The genes are TRBV12-3 or TRBV12-4 and TRBJ2-5; a weak D match, TRBD1 (5 bases). The DNA end is a closer match to TRBJ2-1, so the J assignment may be wrong. The CDR3 is 13 amino acids. CDR3 sequence reads: CASSFDRQETQFF. CDR3 bases: TGTGCCAGCAGTTTTGACAGACAAGAGACCCAGTTCTTC.

This clonotype was counted only a few times. The chain couples TRBV5-1 to TRBJ2-1; D not resolved. The germline V gene has CDR1 SGHRS and CDR2 YFSETQ. V gave up 2 bases and J gave up 0 bases, with 12 bases separating them. The CDR3 runs 16 residues. CDR3 sequence reads: CASSFPRLTSYNEQFF. The CDR3 nucleotides are TGCGCCAGCAGCTTTCCCCGACTCACCTCCTACAATGAGCAGTTCTTC. The whole variable domain, filled in from reference TRBV5-1 and TRBJ2-1, reads KAGVTQTPRYLIKTRGQQVTLSCSPISGHRSVSWYQQTPGQGLQFLFEYFSETQRNKGNFPGRFSGRQFSNSRSEMNVSTLELGDSALYLCASSFPRLTSYNEQFFGPGTRLTVL.

The V call is TRBV11-3, the J call TRBJ2-1, with D perhaps TRBD1 (6 bases). V lost 1 base and J 1 base, leaving 11 bases between the germline ends. Germline CDR1 is SGHNT and CDR2 is YENEEA. The CDR3 is made up of 16 amino acids. CDR3 loop: CASSLGGTHSYNEQFF. CDR3 nucleotide sequence: TGTGCCAGCAGCTTAGGAGGGACACATTCCTACAATGAGCAGTTCTTC.

This clonotype has a handful of counts. The chain employs TRBV11-2 and TRBJ2-5; 12 positions match TRBD2. CDR3 size: 17 residues. J was trimmed by 7 bases and V by 3 bases; bases with no gene match: 12. Germline V gives CDR1 SGHAT, CDR2 FQNNGV. As DNA, the CDR3 is TGTGCCAGCAGCTTCGAAGGACTAGCGGGGACGGGGGGGACCCAGTACTTC. Translated: CASSFEGLAGTGGTQYF.

The chain couples TRBV6-2 or TRBV6-3 to TRBJ2-6; D not certain. V lost 0 bases and J lost 0, with 9 bases in between. There are 17 residues in the CDR3. The germline V gene encodes CDR1 MNHEY and CDR2 SVGEGT. The CDR3 nucleotides read TGTGCCAGCAGTTACTCGAACACCTTCTCTGGGGCCAACGTCCTGACTTTC. Protein sequence: CASSYSNTFSGANVLTF.

The chain links TRBV7-3 to TRBJ2-2, with 7 bases that match TRBD1. This CDR3 is 16 amino acids long. Trimming at V came to 5 bases and at J to 0 bases, leaving 6 bases not matched to a gene. From germline, CDR1 is SGHTA and CDR2 FQGTGA. CDR3 residues: CASSLGQDPNTGELFF. The DNA for the CDR3 is TGTGCCAGCAGCCTAGGACAGGATCCGAACACCGGGGAGCTGTTTTTT.

The DNA for the CDR3 is TGTGCCAGCAGTACCGGGACAGGGAAGGTATACGAGCAGTACTTC. Translation: CASSTGTGKVYEQYF. This chain uses TRBV28 with TRBJ2-7, with 9 bases fitting TRBD1. The germline gives CDR1 MDHEN, CDR2 SYDVKM. The CDR3 is 15 amino acids. Trimming took 5 bases from V and 4 from J; bases not matched to a gene: 9.

This clonotype has only a few counts. J is TRBJ2-7 and V is TRBV9, with D maybe TRBD1 (5 bases). This CDR3 contains 14 residues. Germline V gene lookup returns CDR1 SGDLS and CDR2 YYNGEE. Trimming took off 0 bases at V and 3 bases at J, with 10 bases between the two ends. Written as DNA, the CDR3 is TGTGCCAGCAGCGTAGGTGACAGAAACTACGAGCAGTACTTC. Its protein product is CASSVGDRNYEQYF.

The chain joins TRBV11-2 to TRBJ2-1; 10 bases are shared with TRBD2. The CDR3 spans 18 residues. Germline loops: CDR1 SGHAT, CDR2 FQNNGV. The V gene end was trimmed by 2 bases and the J gene end by 0 bases; junction bases not matched to a gene: 7. CDR3 in DNA: TGTGCCAGCAGCTTATTTACTAGCGGGACCTACTCCTACAATGAGCAGTTCTTC. Residues: CASSLFTSGTYSYNEQFF.

The table lists this clonotype with many counts. The chain combines TRBV7-2 with TRBJ1-6, with D hard to call. V was clipped by 1 base and J by 2 bases, with 6 bases between them. Germline V gives CDR1 SGHTA, CDR2 FQGNSA. CDR3 length: 15 residues. The CDR3 here is CASSLDKAYNSPLHF. The CDR3 DNA sequence: TGTGCCAGCAGCTTAGATAAGGCCTATAATTCACCCCTCCACTTT.

The chain uses TRBV25-1 and TRBJ2-7; D gene unclear. The length of the CDR3 is 13 residues. V gave up 4 bases and J gave up 4 bases, with 11 bases separating them. Germline CDR1 and CDR2: MGHDK and SYGVNS. The CDR3 nucleotides read TGTGCCAGCAGTGGAAACACTTTATACGAGCAGTACTTC. Residues: CASSGNTLYEQYF.

This clonotype was seen a few times. The chain links TRBV6-5 to TRBJ2-7; D may match TRBD1 or TRBD2 (5 bases each). The CDR3 loop spans 16 amino acids. Trimming removed 2 bases at V and 2 bases at J, with 16 bases between. The germline V gene has CDR1 MNHEY and CDR2 SVGAGI. CDR3 coding DNA: TGTGCCAGCAGTTACGATCTAGCCGGGGCCCCCTACGAGCAGTACTTC. Its protein product is CASSYDLAGAPYEQYF.

The V gene is TRBV12-3 or TRBV12-4, the J gene TRBJ2-7; TRBD1 aligns across 7 bases. V shed 5 bases, J shed 2 bases, and the junction held 6 bases outside the gene matches. CDR3 length: 14 amino acids. The CDR3 DNA sequence: TGTGCCAGCAGTCCAGACAGGGACCCCTACGAGCAGTACTTC. Translation gives CASSPDRDPYEQYF.

The chain's CDR3 is CASSRSGVGNTEAFF. For the CDR3, the DNA is TGTGCCAGCAGCCGATCAGGGGTCGGGAACACTGAAGCTTTCTTT. The V and J genes are TRBV12-3 or TRBV12-4 and TRBJ1-1; perhaps TRBD1 as D (6 bases). V lost 6 bases and J lost 1, with 15 bases in between. The CDR3 spans 15 residues.

This clonotype was counted at least ten times. The chain recombines TRBV29-1 with TRBJ2-3, with TRBD1 identical over 7 bases. V was clipped by 6 bases and J by 1 base; unmatched bases: 7. The CDR3 has 14 residues. Per the germline V gene, CDR1 is SQVTM and CDR2 is ANQGSEA. The CDR3 DNA is TGCAGCGTCGCAGGGGGATCTCGCACAGATACGCAGTATTTT. Translating it yields CSVAGGSRTDTQYF.

This clonotype showed up many times. The chain has TRBV6-5 and TRBJ1-5, with unresolved D. Germline V gene data show CDR1 as MNHEY and CDR2 as SVGAGI. Trimming took off 2 bases at V and 5 bases at J, with 7 bases between the two ends. This CDR3 region has 13 residues. CDR3 region: CASSYRDDQPQHF. The CDR3 DNA sequence: TGTGCCAGCAGTTACAGGGATGATCAGCCCCAGCATTTT.

The J gene is TRBJ1-5, the V gene TRBV28; TRBD1 matches at 10 bases. Germline values: CDR1 MDHEN, CDR2 SYDVKM. CDR3 length: 16 amino acids. V shed 4 bases and J 4 bases; nucleotides not matched to a gene: 7. The CDR3 sequence: CASSSTGGIGNQPQHF. CDR3 coding DNA: TGTGCCAGCAGTTCGACAGGGGGCATCGGGAATCAGCCCCAGCATTTT.